The sequence of this TCR beta chain was determined in a study of cytomegalovirus exposure and HLA in healthy donors (TCRdb year 2017). Some background on the complete study: An earlier analysis of approximately 640 of the donors reported about 290 Gb of sequence data and 117 million unique TCR beta sequences from around 200 million T cells. The number of donors typed differed by locus, with roughly 620-640 for A, B, C, DRB1 and DQB1, about 500 for DQA1, about 610 for DPA1, and 400 to 490 for DPB1. To decide whether each TCR beta V gene segment behaved as functional or pseudogenic, an earlier analysis of some 570 of the donors relied on high-throughput TCR beta sequencing. An early release covering about 600 HLA-typed donors comprised approximately 290 gigabases of sequencing data and around 80 million unique TCR sequences. Roughly 5 DR-DQ haplotypes were handled as single units for association and clustering, since linkage in the cohort was strong. The study used immunosequencing to profile the T cell repertoires of approximately 630 subjects and linked those repertoires to cytomegalovirus serostatus. A later analysis re-examined previously published TCR beta repertoires from around 670 donors and added high-resolution HLA genotyping to investigate patterns of TCR occurrence. Rather than using new phenotypic data, the later analysis identified candidate immune exposures from TCR beta sequences and from how often those sequences occurred across donors. A separate validation cohort of approximately 130 different subjects was used in addition to the roughly 620-subject first cohort. The study aimed to test whether cataloging public T cell receptors could reveal signatures of past pathogen exposure. Donor age, sex, ethnicity and CMV serostatus were compiled alongside the repertoire data. The genetic ancestry cluster associated with self-reported Caucasian donors included 70% to 85% of the 398 genotyped donors. HLA typing included class I and class II loci at four-digit resolution. A later genetic analysis took genome-wide SNP genotypes for 398 of the 666 donors and used that subset as a discovery cohort. The study combined high-throughput TCR immunosequencing, statistical association of individual TCRs with disease status, and machine learning to predict cytomegalovirus infection status. All discovery cohort repertoires had been generated using a single sequencing platform. Among roughly 400 genotyped donors of the cohort, an average of around 220,000 unique TCR beta nucleotide sequences was sequenced per donor, of which 15% to 20% were non-productive. Study-wide findings and limitations: Correlated functional status among segregating V segments might be attributable to linkage disequilibrium, but an unknown experimental factor could not be ruled out. The sequencing pipeline was judged likely to have produced a cluster of highly shared sequence variants as a technical artifact. HLA typing was unavailable for some donors at each locus, so association tests used only the typed subset. Compared with the roughly 600-donor mean, donors in an Asian-associated ancestry cluster had fewer N-insertions in productive TCRs, according to a later genetic analysis. The only immune exposure information available for the cohort was CMV serostatus. Compared with equally common non-associated chains, HLA-associated TCR beta chains in a later analysis were more clonally expanded and had lower generation probabilities. According to a later analysis, parvovirus B19, influenza, CMV and Epstein-Barr virus appeared linked to several top co-occurrence clusters. In a later analysis, most CMV-associated TCR beta chains were found to appear HLA-restricted, with HLA associations seemingly driven largely by CMV exposure. In both the original and validation cohorts, the classifier was reported to diagnose cytomegalovirus status with high specificity and sensitivity. When HLA alleles, especially DR and DQ, strongly co-occurred, TCR associations were difficult to assign to individual alleles. A further reported finding was that TCR beta sequences accurately predicted the HLA-A and HLA-B alleles for most subjects in the first cohort. A later analysis associated about 17,000 TCR beta sequences with specific HLA alleles at a false discovery rate of 0.05. In vitro tests confirmed that a few of the cytomegalovirus-associated TCR beta chains recognize cytomegalovirus antigens. The study listed approximately 160 TCR beta chains as associated with cytomegalovirus. Some IMGT-functional V segments, including TRBV6-2 and TRBV6-3, could not be told apart with the 87-base-pair reads, so those segments were excluded. The authors suggested that the approach could potentially be extended to other disease states and immunological phenotypes. The cohort was sequenced for TCR beta chains only, and without alpha or paired-chain data the features that could be detected were limited. Roughly uniform sequencing depth across donors was assumed in presence/absence analyses, although this assumption may not hold. In an earlier analysis of approximately 590 of the donors, most TCR beta V segments were observed in productive rearrangements about 87% or about 30% of the time, broadly matching IMGT annotations. Most TCR sequences were seen in very few donors, while some public TCRs were found in many individuals. Seventeen rarely observed V segments, including chromosome 9 orphons, were excluded from the earlier analysis of several hundred of the donors because counts were too low. In a later analysis, the rate of TCR association differed among HLA loci, with DRB1 alleles having the most associated TCRs and HLA-C alleles having the fewest. V-gene and J-gene trimming of TCR beta chains was associated with a missense DCLRE1C variant in a later genetic analysis, and the association was replicated in an independent cohort.

Points on this clone: This receptor's antigen is unknown. Nothing much larger sits one base from this clone, and base qualities are not available.

Trimming leaves V shorter by 6 bases and J shorter by 4 bases, with the junction holding 11 bases beyond the gene matches. Based on the germline V gene (reference sequence), the CDR1 and CDR2 sequences are MNHEY and SMNVEV. Including the terminal cysteine and phenylalanine, the CDR3 comprises 16 residues. Only the CDR3 DNA is retained, 48 bases long and in frame from the first base. Libraries came from the immunoSEQ multiplex PCR assay. The multiplex PCR relied on a mix of 60 forward primers for TCR Vbeta segments and 13 reverse primers for TCR Jbeta segments. The CDR3 region of rearranged TCR beta genes was amplified from genomic DNA with a multiplex PCR assay. On the Illumina HiSeq System, the amplified TCR beta libraries were sequenced as 87-base-pair reads. On the study's bioinformatics: In a later analysis, some 80 million unique TCR beta chains were counted across the roughly 610 repertoires, and about 9.9 million of these chains were shared by at least two donors. A nearest-neighbor algorithm error-corrected the raw reads and collapsed the reads into unique sequences, merging closely related sequences to remove PCR and sequencing errors. V, D and J gene segments were assigned by aligning CDR3 sequences to IMGT reference sequences. For a sequence to be retained, at least a six-nucleotide match to both a V gene segment and a J gene segment was required. Rearrangements were classified as productive when the CDR3 lacked stop codons and remained in frame with V and J, and all other rearrangements were classified as non-productive. CDR3 was defined by IMGT convention, running from the second conserved V-encoded cysteine to the conserved J-encoded phenylalanine. The earlier analysis of 500 to 600 of the donors excluded sequences that lacked an unambiguous match to a single V gene segment. In an earlier analysis of 450 to 750 of the donors, a V segment was called functional when productive rearrangements were above 56.7%, and segregating when the standard deviation between donors exceeded 5%. To diagnose cytomegalovirus status from the catalog of TCR beta chain sequences, a statistical classification framework was built. A later analysis assigned V and J genes by comparing TCR nucleotide sequences with IMGT/GENE-DB human TR gene sequences. Using the TCRdist pipeline, a later analysis assigned CDR3 sequences along with most-parsimonious VDJ recombination scenarios. In a later analysis, each TCR beta chain was defined by its CDR3 amino acid sequence together with its V-gene family, and reads without a unique V-gene family were excluded. As a way to deal with suspected cross-contamination and a sequencing artifact, a later analysis dropped hundreds of nucleotide sequences that were highly shared and had low generation probability. For each public chain, a later analysis derived a clonal expansion index from normalized ranks of inferred template counts within each repertoire. In a later analysis, generation probabilities were computed using a VDJ recombination model fitted to out-of-frame rearrangements, and the results were checked against IGoR. In a later analysis, hypergeometric tests were used to score TCR-TCR, TCR-HLA and TCR-CMV co-occurrence, with a repertoire-size bias correction applied to TCR pairs. False discovery rates were estimated in a later analysis by permuting HLA or CMV assignments 20 times. In a later analysis, co-occurring TCRs were grouped with DBSCAN, and TCRdist sequence similarity was added when clustering was performed within HLA-allele-positive subsets. Repertoires with fewer than 30,000 or more than 120,000 public chains, plus five repertoires with anomalous nucleotide sharing, were excluded from co-occurrence clustering. The table comes from immuneACCESS by way of TCRdb, which keeps in-frame sequences with V and J called. Part of the clones is missing from these tables; in studies checked, under half for an unresolved V gene and the rest for unknown reasons. V, J and clone size are taken as reported in that table, and D and trimming were inferred from the DNA itself. The table for this sample lists 200,000 or so clones; 80% to 85% of them were counted only once. The ten top clones hold around 0.8% of the sample.

The cohort comprised fewer than 750 healthy bone marrow donors. All cohort members were sampled while nominally healthy, although unrecorded immune exposures were likely present. The donor tested CMV seronegative, placing the donor among the 350 or so seronegative members of the cohort. Each donor provided a peripheral blood sample, and peripheral blood mononuclear cells were used for TCR beta sequencing. Genomic DNA was extracted from the blood cell samples with the Qiagen DNeasy Blood Extraction Kit. The sample consisted of PBMCs. This receptor chain uses TRBV27 and TRBJ2-1, with 8 junctional bases fitting TRBD2. The sequence was collected from a woman aged 18-30 years in good health and CMV-seronegative. The CDR3 reads CASSRSGKVKYNEQFF. The sequence in DNA is TGTGCCAGCAGCCGTAGCGGGAAGGTAAAATACAATGAGCAGTTCTTC.